This T cell receptor beta chain originates from a study of OX40 agonist ivuxolimab in advanced cancers. This CDR3 has 14 amino acids. CDR1 and CDR2 (germline): LNHDA, SQIVND (reference sequence). Germline trimming cut 2 bases from V and 4 bases from J; bases unmatched to any gene: 4. Libraries were prepared by immunoSEQ multiplex PCR; TCRdb keeps only in-frame clonotypes and omits some of them. In the table there are about 110,000 clones, approximately 90% of which are singletons. The V gene is TRBV19, the J gene TRBJ1-2; 7 bases match TRBD1. Source: CD4+ or CD8+ T cells sorted from blood, taken in a trial of the OX40 agonist ivuxolimab. The source of this sequence is an adult with an advanced solid tumor such as melanoma, head and neck, liver or kidney cancer. This CDR3 reads CASSISRDSYGYTF. CDR3 nucleotides: TGTGCCAGTAGTATATCGAGGGACAGCTATGGCTACACCTTC.